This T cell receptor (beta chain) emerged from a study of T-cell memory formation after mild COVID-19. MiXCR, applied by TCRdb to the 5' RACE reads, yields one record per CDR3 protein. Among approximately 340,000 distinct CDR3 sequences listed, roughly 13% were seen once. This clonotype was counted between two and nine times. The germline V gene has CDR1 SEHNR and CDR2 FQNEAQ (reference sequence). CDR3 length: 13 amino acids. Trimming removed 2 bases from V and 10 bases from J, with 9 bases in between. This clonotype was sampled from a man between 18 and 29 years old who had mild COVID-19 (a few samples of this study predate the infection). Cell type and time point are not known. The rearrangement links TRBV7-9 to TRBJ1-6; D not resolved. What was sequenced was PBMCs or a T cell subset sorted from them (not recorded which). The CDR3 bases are TGTGCCAGCAGCTTATTTGGGGAATCACCCCTCCACTTT. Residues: CASSLFGESPLHF.